The 23 T cell receptor beta chains in this list originate from one sample, sequenced in a study of shared T cell receptors in the human thymus. This table comes from immunoSEQ multiplex PCR, and its TCRdb copy is limited to in-frame clones, with some not included. In the table there are hundreds of thousands of clones, more than 70% of which are singletons. These data also formed part of another study, on human thymus T cells.

Source material: thymocytes. The origin of the receptors is a boy under two years old with a congenital heart defect.

This chain connects TRBV4-3 to TRBJ2-1, with TRBD2 identical over 9 bases. This CDR3 has 15 residues. V lost 1 base to trimming and J lost 9 bases; unmatched junction nucleotides: 7. The V gene's germline CDR1 is LGHNA and CDR2 YSLEER. CDR3 residues: CASSQASGRRVEQFF. CDR3 nucleotides: TGCGCCAGCAGCCAAGCGAGCGGGAGGCGGGTTGAGCAGTTCTTC.

This chain joins TRBV5-1 and TRBJ2-5; TRBD2 agrees at 9 bases. Germline lookup yields CDR1 SGHRS and CDR2 YFSETQ. The CDR3 sequence is 17 residues long. V shed 3 bases, J shed 5 bases, and the junction held 14 bases outside the gene matches. CDR3 nucleotide sequence: TGCGCCAGCAGCTCCGGGTGCGGCGGGGGGGCCGGGGAGACCCAGTACTTC. Residues: CASSSGCGGGAGETQYF. Drawing the rest from reference TRBV5-1 and TRBJ2-5, the complete variable domain is KAGVTQTPRYLIKTRGQQVTLSCSPISGHRSVSWYQQTPGQGLQFLFEYFSETQRNKGNFPGRFSGRQFSNSRSEMNVSTLELGDSALYLCASSSGCGGGAGETQYFGPGTRLLVL.

This clone was seen only a few times. This CDR3 reads CASSQAGHPYEQYF. DNA of the CDR3: TGCGCCAGCAGCCAAGCGGGACACCCCTACGAGCAGTACTTC. J is TRBJ2-7 and V is TRBV4-3; D may be TRBD1 (6 bases). CDR1 and CDR2 from the germline V gene are LGHNA and YSLEER. The CDR3 totals 14 residues. V lost 1 base and J lost 2, with 9 bases in between.

The sample holds a few counts of this clone. V usage is TRBV2 and J usage is TRBJ1-1; D might be TRBD1 (5 bases). CDR3 size: 12 residues. In germline, CDR1 is SNHLY, CDR2 FYNNEI. Trimming left V 8 bases short and J 6 bases short, with 13 bases between. The CDR3 region is CASPEGGAEAFF. CDR3 nucleotides: TGTGCCAGCCCCGAGGGAGGGGCTGAAGCTTTCTTT. Together with reference TRBV2 and TRBJ1-1, the CDR3 gives the full variable domain: EPEVTQTPSHQVTQMGQEVILRCVPISNHLYFYWYRQILGQKVEFLVSFYNNEISEKSEIFDDQFSVERPDGSNFTLKIRSTKLEDSAMYFCASPEGGAEAFFGQGTRLTVV.

The chain joins TRBV6-5 to TRBJ1-6, with TRBD1 matching 10 bases. V lost 4 bases to trimming and J lost 5 bases; unmatched junction nucleotides: 5. The CDR3 runs 16 residues. From germline, CDR1 is MNHEY and CDR2 SVGAGI. DNA for the CDR3: TGTGCCAGCAGTTGGGGGACAGGGGAAGATAATTCACCCCTCCACTTT. The encoded protein is CASSWGTGEDNSPLHF.

The CDR3 sequence is CASNNRAGGSSEQYF. The CDR3, as DNA: TGTGCCAGCAACAACCGGGCAGGGGGCTCTAGCGAGCAGTACTTC. The chain is built from TRBV2 and TRBJ2-7, with 8 positions matching TRBD1. Germline lookup yields CDR1 SNHLY and CDR2 FYNNEI. CDR3 length equals 15 residues. The V and J ends lost 7 bases and 6 bases, in that order; junction bases with no gene match: 14.

Only one count was recorded for this clone. The chain is built from TRBV5-6 and TRBJ1-5, with a tentative D call TRBD1 (6 bases). CDR1 is SGHDT and CDR2 is YYEEEE in the germline V gene. This CDR3 comprises 16 residues. V lost 4 bases and J 2 bases, leaving 16 bases between the germline ends. In nucleotides, the CDR3 is TGTGCCAGCAGCGCCGTTACCGGACAGTGCAATCAGCCCCAGCATTTT. The encoded protein is CASSAVTGQCNQPQHF.

This chain joins TRBV15 and TRBJ1-3; possibly TRBD1 for D (6 bases). Germline-derived CDR1 and CDR2 are LNHNV and YYDKDF (reference sequence). The CDR3 is 16 amino acids. Trimming stripped 0 bases from V and 4 bases from J, with 13 bases between. The CDR3: CATSRDVRTEGNTIYF. The CDR3 DNA sequence: TGTGCCACCAGCAGAGATGTCCGGACAGAAGGAAACACCATATATTTT.

The J gene is TRBJ2-1, the V gene TRBV18; no clear D. In germline, CDR1 is KGHSH, CDR2 LQKENI. The CDR3 covers 19 residues. With 2 bases removed from V and 0 bases from J, the gap between germline ends came to 20 bases. The CDR3 is CASSPLATANWCSYNEQFF. The CDR3, as DNA: TGTGCCAGCTCACCATTAGCAACCGCAAATTGGTGCTCCTACAATGAGCAGTTCTTC. Based on the CDR3 plus reference TRBV18 and TRBJ2-1, the full variable domain is NAGVMQNPRHLVRRRGQEARLRCSPMKGHSHVYWYRQLPEEGLKFMVYLQKENIIDESGMPKERFSAEFPKEGPSILRIQQVVRGDSAAYFCASSPLATANWCSYNEQFFGPGTRLTVL.

V gene TRBV15 combines with J gene TRBJ2-3; 11 nucleotides match TRBD2. CDR1 and CDR2 from the germline V gene are LNHNV and YYDKDF (reference sequence). The CDR3 is 18 amino acids. Trimming at V came to 1 base and at J to 6 bases, leaving 12 bases not matched to a gene. CDR3 protein: CATSRAPISGGAGDTQYF. The CDR3 DNA reads TGTGCCACCAGCAGAGCACCCATTAGCGGGGGGGCCGGGGATACGCAGTATTTT. Filled out from reference TRBV15 and TRBJ2-3, the complete variable domain reads DAMVIQNPRYQVTQFGKPVTLSCSQTLNHNVMYWYQQKSSQAPKLLFHYYDKDFNNEADTPDNFQSRRPNTSFCFLDIRSPGLGDTAMYLCATSRAPISGGAGDTQYFGPGTRLTVL.

The J gene is TRBJ2-2, the V gene TRBV6-4, with 11 bases matching TRBD1. Germline CDR1 is MRHNA and CDR2 is SNTAGT. The CDR3 covers 20 residues. After removal of 1 base from V and 4 bases from J, the junction contained 14 bases not matched to a gene. The CDR3 spells CASSDYPKLYGTGGTGELFF. The CDR3 nucleotides are TGTGCCAGCAGTGACTACCCGAAACTATACGGGACAGGGGGCACCGGGGAGCTGTTTTTT.

For the CDR3, the DNA is TGCGCCAGCAGCCAATGGCCTTCGGGGGGACAAGAGACCCAGTACTTC. Translated, it gives CASSQWPSGGQETQYF. The chain links TRBV4-1 to TRBJ2-5, with 7 bases fitting TRBD2. Per the germline V gene, CDR1 is MGHRA and CDR2 is YSYEKL. Trimming removed 2 bases from V and 2 bases from J; junction bases left unmatched: 8. CDR3 length equals 16 residues.

V is TRBV11-2 and J is TRBJ1-3, with 7 nucleotides matching TRBD1. The V gene end was trimmed by 3 bases and the J gene end by 4 bases; junction bases not matched to a gene: 3. The CDR3 spans 14 residues. Germline CDR1 SGHAT, CDR2 FQNNGV. The CDR3 reads CASSFTGAGNTIYF. CDR3 nucleotides: TGTGCCAGCAGCTTTACAGGGGCCGGAAACACCATATATTTT.

The gene calls are TRBV19 and TRBJ1-5, with TRBD1 as a possible D gene (6 bases). The germline gives CDR1 LNHDA, CDR2 SQIVND (reference sequence). Trimming removed 2 bases from V and 0 bases from J, with 14 bases in between. This CDR3 has 17 amino acids. CDR3 region: CASSISARQVSNQPQHF. CDR3 nucleotides: TGTGCCAGTAGTATAAGTGCTAGACAGGTTAGCAATCAGCCCCAGCATTTT.

The rearrangement joins TRBV27 to TRBJ2-3, with TRBD2 matching over 15 bases. V dropped 3 bases and J dropped 4; count of bases not matched to a gene: 5. The germline CDR1 and CDR2 sequences are MNHEY and SMNVEV (reference sequence). CDR3 size: 17 residues. The CDR3 region has the DNA TGTGCCAGCAGTTTCCCTGGACTAGCGGGAGGGCCAGATACGCAGTATTTT. It yields the protein CASSFPGLAGGPDTQYF.

The CDR3, as DNA: TGTGCCAGCTCAACGACACAGGAGAGTATGGGAAACACCATATATTTT. Protein sequence: CASSTTQESMGNTIYF. The chain is built from TRBV18 and TRBJ1-3, with D perhaps matching TRBD1 (5 bases). Germline V lookup: CDR1 KGHSH, CDR2 LQKENI. The V end lost 5 bases, the J end lost 4 bases, and 18 bases lay between the germline ends. The CDR3 extends over 16 amino acids.

The rearrangement joins TRBV7-9 to TRBJ1-5; tentative D call: TRBD1 (6 bases). Trimming stripped 5 bases from V and 1 base from J, with 12 bases between. CDR3 length: 15 amino acids. Germline CDR1 and CDR2: SEHNR and FQNEAQ (reference sequence). CDR3 amino acids: CASSPDRPSNQPQHF. The CDR3 bases are TGTGCCAGCAGCCCTGACAGGCCGAGCAATCAGCCCCAGCATTTT. Full variable domain (remainder filled in from reference TRBV7-9 and TRBJ1-5): DTGVSQNPRHKITKRGQNVTFRCDPISEHNRLYWYRQTLGQGPEFLTYFQNEAQLEKSRLLSDRFSAERPKGSFSTLEIQRTEQGDSAMYLCASSPDRPSNQPQHFGDGTRLSIL.

The table lists this clone with a count of one. The V and J genes are TRBV4-3 and TRBJ2-1; 8 bases map to TRBD1. Looked up from germline, CDR1 is LGHNA and CDR2 is YSLEER. This CDR3 has 14 residues. With 0 bases clipped from V and 8 bases from J, the junction kept 3 bases outside the gene matches. CDR3 sequence reads: CASSQEEQGDEQFF. For the CDR3, the DNA is TGCGCCAGCAGCCAAGAAGAACAGGGGGATGAGCAGTTCTTC.

V usage is TRBV10-3 and J usage is TRBJ1-2, with 12 bases that match TRBD1. With V trimmed by 6 bases and J by 8 bases, 19 bases remained unmatched. The CDR3 consists of 18 residues. The germline V gene encodes CDR1 ENHRY and CDR2 SYGVKD. CDR3 sequence (DNA): TGTGCCATCAGAGTCTCAGTCGGGACAGGGGGCCAGAGAGGGGGCTACACCTTC. Translated, it gives CAIRVSVGTGGQRGGYTF.

DNA for the CDR3: TGTGCCAGCAGACAGGGGACTAGAAGGAAACTTTTTAGCACAGATACGCAGTATTTT. Protein product: CASRQGTRRKLFSTDTQYF. V gene TRBV11-2 combines with J gene TRBJ2-3; possibly TRBD2 for D (8 bases). The CDR3 runs to 19 residues. Trimming left V 6 bases short and J 0 bases short, with 25 bases between. The germline gives CDR1 SGHAT, CDR2 FQNNGV.

This clone was detected once. The CDR3 is CASTMRRNTTMADTQYF. DNA of the CDR3: TGCGCCAGCACTATGAGGCGGAACACAACTATGGCAGATACGCAGTATTTT. The chain recombines TRBV5-1 with TRBJ2-3; D is ambiguous. The germline gives CDR1 SGHRS, CDR2 YFSETQ. CDR3 length: 17 amino acids. Deletions cut 6 bases from V and 4 bases from J, with 24 bases between. The full variable domain, its missing parts supplied by reference TRBV5-1 and TRBJ2-3, is KAGVTQTPRYLIKTRGQQVTLSCSPISGHRSVSWYQQTPGQGLQFLFEYFSETQRNKGNFPGRFSGRQFSNSRSEMNVSTLELGDSALYLCASTMRRNTTMADTQYFGPGTRLTVL.

The rearrangement links TRBV10-1 to TRBJ2-5; weak D call: TRBD2 (5 bases). The germline V gene encodes CDR1 WNHNN and CDR2 SYGVQD (reference sequence). With 3 bases removed from V and 0 bases from J, the gap between germline ends came to 11 bases. The CDR3 runs to 15 residues. CDR3 residues: CASSEGGRNQETQYF. The CDR3 coding sequence is TGCGCCAGCAGTGAAGGAGGCAGGAACCAAGAGACCCAGTACTTC.

The chain links TRBV7-2 to TRBJ2-7; the match to TRBD1 covers 8 bases. Germline V lookup: CDR1 SGHTA, CDR2 FQGNSA. After removal of 2 bases from V and 2 bases from J, the junction contained 5 bases not matched to a gene. CDR3 length equals 15 residues. CDR3: CASSLSGTGAYEQYF. The CDR3 nucleotides are TGTGCCAGCAGCTTATCGGGGACAGGAGCCTACGAGCAGTACTTC.